This T cell receptor beta chain was captured by sequencing in a study of blood T cell repertoires in COVID-19. Background on the study: Nucleic acid was either cDNA or gDNA, and it came from T cells, B-cell-depleted T cells, or PBMCs.

As handled by the study authors: The authors estimated nucleated cell counts from reference gene primer amplification. Assay used: immunoSEQ multiplex PCR; TCRdb lists only in-frame clones, some missing. V and J calls plus clone size are reproduced from that table; the DNA served to infer D and trimming. The sample shows approximately 45,000 clones, 87% of them seen only once. Patients from Seattle were sampled longitudinally, starting during active infection. The TCR comes from a woman aged 80 or over with COVID-19, enrolled during active disease. Sequencing was done on a sample of peripheral blood.

CDR3: CASSLTSGSPVAQYF. DNA for the CDR3: TGCGCCAGCAGCTTAACTAGCGGGAGCCCCGTCGCGCAGTATTTT. This chain connects TRBV5-1 to TRBJ2-3; 11 nucleotides match TRBD2. CDR3 length: 15 residues. The V and J ends lost 2 bases and 10 bases, in that order; junction bases with no gene match: 9. Germline CDR1 reads SGHRS; CDR2 reads YFSETQ.